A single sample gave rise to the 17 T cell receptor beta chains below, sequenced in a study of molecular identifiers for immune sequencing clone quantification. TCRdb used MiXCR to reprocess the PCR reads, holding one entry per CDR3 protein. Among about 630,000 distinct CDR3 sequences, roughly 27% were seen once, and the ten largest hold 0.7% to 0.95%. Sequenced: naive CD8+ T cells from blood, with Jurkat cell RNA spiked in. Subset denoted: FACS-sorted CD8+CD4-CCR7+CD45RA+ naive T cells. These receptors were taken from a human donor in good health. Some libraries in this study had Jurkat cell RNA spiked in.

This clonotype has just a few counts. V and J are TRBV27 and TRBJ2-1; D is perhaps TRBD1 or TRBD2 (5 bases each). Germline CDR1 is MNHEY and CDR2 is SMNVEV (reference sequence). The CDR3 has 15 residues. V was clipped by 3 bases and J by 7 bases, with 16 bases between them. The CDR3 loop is CASSLGERALNEQFF. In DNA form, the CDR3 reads TGTGCCAGCAGTTTGGGGGAACGGGCCCTTAATGAGCAGTTCTTC.

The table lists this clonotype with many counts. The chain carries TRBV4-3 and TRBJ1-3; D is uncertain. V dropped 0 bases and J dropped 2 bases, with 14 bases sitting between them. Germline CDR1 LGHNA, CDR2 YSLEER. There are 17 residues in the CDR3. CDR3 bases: TGCGCCAGCAGCCAAGATTATGCGGGAAAAACTGGAAACACCATATATTTT. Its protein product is CASSQDYAGKTGNTIYF.

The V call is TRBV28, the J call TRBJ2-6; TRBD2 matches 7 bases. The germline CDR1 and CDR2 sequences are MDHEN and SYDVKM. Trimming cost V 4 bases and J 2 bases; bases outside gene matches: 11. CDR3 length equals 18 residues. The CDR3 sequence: CASSSPSGLLPGANVLTF. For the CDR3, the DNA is TGTGCCAGCAGTTCCCCTAGCGGTCTACTGCCTGGGGCCAACGTCCTGACTTTC. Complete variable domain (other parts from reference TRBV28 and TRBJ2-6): DVKVTQSSRYLVKRTGEKVFLECVQDMDHENMFWYRQDPGLGLRLIYFSYDVKMKEKGDIPEGYSVSREKKERFSLILESASTNQTSMYLCASSSPSGLLPGANVLTFGAGSRLTVL.

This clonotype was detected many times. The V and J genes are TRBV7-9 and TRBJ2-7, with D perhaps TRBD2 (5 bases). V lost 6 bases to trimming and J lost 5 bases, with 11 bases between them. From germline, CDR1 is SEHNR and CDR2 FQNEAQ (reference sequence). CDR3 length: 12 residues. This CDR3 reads CASSLGSHEQYF. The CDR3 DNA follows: TGTGCCAGCAGTTTGGGGAGTCACGAGCAGTACTTC. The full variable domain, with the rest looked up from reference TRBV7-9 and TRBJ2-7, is DTGVSQNPRHKITKRGQNVTFRCDPISEHNRLYWYRQTLGQGPEFLTYFQNEAQLEKSRLLSDRFSAERPKGSFSTLEIQRTEQGDSAMYLCASSLGSHEQYFGPGTRLTVT.

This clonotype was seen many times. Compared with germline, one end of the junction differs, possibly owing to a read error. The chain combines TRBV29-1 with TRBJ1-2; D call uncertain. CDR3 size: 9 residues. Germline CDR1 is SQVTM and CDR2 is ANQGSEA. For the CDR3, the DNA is TGCAGCGTTGAAGAAGGGAACAGTTTC. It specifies CSVEEGNSF.

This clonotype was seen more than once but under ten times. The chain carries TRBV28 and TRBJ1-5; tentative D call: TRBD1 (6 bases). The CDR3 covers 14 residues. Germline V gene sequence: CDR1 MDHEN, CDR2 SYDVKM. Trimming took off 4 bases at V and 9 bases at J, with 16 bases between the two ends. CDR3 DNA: TGTGCCAGCAGTTGGTCAGGGGCCTCGGGGCCCCAGCATTTT. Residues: CASSWSGASGPQHF.

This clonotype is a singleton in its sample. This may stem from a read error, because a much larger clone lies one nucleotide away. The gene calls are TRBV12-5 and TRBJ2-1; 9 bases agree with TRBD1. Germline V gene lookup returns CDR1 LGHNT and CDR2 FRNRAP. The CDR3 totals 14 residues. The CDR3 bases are TGTACTAGTGGTTTGCTCCGTTTAGGGACAGGGCACTTCTTC. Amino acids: CTSGLLRLGTGHFF.

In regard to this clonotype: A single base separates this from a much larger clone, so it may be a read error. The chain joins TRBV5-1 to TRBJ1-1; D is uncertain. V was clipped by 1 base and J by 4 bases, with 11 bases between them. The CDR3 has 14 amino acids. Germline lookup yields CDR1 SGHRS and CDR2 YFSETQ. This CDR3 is CASSLFSLLTEAFF. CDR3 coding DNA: TGCGCCAGCAGCTTGTTCTCCCTACTCACTGAAGCTTTCTTT.

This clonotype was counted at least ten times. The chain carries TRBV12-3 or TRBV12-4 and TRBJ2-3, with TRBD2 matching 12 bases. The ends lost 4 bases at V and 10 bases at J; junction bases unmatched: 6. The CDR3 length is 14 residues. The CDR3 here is CASSYASGRAPQYF. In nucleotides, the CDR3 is TGTGCCAGCAGTTATGCTAGCGGGAGGGCCCCGCAGTATTTT.

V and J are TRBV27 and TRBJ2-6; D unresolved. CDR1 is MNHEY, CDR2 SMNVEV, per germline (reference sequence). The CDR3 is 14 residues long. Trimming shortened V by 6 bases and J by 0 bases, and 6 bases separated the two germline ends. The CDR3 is CASSWGSGANVLTF. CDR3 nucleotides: TGTGCCAGCAGCTGGGGCTCTGGGGCCAACGTCCTGACTTTC.

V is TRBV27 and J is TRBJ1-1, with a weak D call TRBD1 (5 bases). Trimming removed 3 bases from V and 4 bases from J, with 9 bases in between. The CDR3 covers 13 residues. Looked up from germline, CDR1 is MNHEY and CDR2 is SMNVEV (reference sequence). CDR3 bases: TGTGCCAGCAGTTTGGGGGTTTTCACTGAAGCTTTCTTT. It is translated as CASSLGVFTEAFF.

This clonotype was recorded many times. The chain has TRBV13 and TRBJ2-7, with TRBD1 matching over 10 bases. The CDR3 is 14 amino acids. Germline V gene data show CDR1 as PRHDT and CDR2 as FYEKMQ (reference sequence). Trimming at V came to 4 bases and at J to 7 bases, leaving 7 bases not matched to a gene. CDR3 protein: CASSSRQGAGEQYF. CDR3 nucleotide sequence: TGTGCCAGCAGCTCACGACAGGGGGCGGGGGAGCAGTACTTC.

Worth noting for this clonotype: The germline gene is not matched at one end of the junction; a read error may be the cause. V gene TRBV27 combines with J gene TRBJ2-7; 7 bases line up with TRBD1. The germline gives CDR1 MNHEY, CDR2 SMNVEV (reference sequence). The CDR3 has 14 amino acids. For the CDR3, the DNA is TGTGTCAGCAGTTTATGGCCGGGACAGTACGAGCAGTACTTC. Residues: CVSSLWPGQYEQYF.

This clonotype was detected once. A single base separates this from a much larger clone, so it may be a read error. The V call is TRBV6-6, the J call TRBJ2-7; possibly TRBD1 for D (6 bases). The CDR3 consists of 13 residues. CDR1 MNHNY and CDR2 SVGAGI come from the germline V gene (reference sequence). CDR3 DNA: TGTGCCAGCAGTTGGATACAGGGCTACGAGCGGTACTTC. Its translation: CASSWIQGYERYF.

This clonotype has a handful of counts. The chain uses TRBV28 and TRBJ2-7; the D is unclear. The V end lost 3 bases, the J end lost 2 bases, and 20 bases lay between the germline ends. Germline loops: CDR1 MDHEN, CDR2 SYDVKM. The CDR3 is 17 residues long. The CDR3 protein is CASSFSLTVAATYEQYF. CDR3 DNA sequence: TGTGCCAGCAGTTTCTCACTTACCGTGGCAGCAACCTACGAGCAGTACTTC.

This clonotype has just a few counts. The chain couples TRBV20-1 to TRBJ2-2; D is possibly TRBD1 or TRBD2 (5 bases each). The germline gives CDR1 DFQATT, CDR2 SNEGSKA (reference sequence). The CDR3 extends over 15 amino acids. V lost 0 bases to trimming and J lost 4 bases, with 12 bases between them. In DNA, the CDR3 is TGCAGTGCTAGAGATCGGGGCAGGGCCACCGGGGAGCTGTTTTTT. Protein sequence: CSARDRGRATGELFF.

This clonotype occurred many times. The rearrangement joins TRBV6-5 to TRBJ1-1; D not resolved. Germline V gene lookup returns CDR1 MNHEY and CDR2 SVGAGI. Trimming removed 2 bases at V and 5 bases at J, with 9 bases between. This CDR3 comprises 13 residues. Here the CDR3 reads CASSYVAGTEAFF. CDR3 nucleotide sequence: TGTGCCAGCAGTTACGTGGCGGGAACTGAAGCTTTCTTT.